The TCR beta chain described here comes from a study of blood T cell repertoires in COVID-19. Turning to the study itself: COVID-19 samples collected from the United States, Italy and Spain covered acute and convalescent phases.

The length of the CDR3 is 15 residues. CDR1 is MNHEY and CDR2 is SVGEGT in the germline V gene. Trimming left V 6 bases short and J 2 bases short, with 14 bases between. How the authors handled the data: It was from reference gene primer amplification that nucleated cell counts were estimated. Profiled with immunoSEQ multiplex PCR; TCRdb holds only in-frame clones, not every one. V, J and clone size reflect that table, while D and trimming were determined from the DNA. The table has 300,000 to 400,000 clones, 89% seen once. The sample was peripheral blood. The TCR comes from a woman under 40 with COVID-19, enrolled during active disease. This chain links TRBV6-2 or TRBV6-3 with TRBJ1-5; maybe TRBD1 (5 bases). DNA for the CDR3: TGTGCCAGCAGCTCCAGGGATTCGGGCAATCAGCCCCAGCATTTT. This translates into CASSSRDSGNQPQHF.